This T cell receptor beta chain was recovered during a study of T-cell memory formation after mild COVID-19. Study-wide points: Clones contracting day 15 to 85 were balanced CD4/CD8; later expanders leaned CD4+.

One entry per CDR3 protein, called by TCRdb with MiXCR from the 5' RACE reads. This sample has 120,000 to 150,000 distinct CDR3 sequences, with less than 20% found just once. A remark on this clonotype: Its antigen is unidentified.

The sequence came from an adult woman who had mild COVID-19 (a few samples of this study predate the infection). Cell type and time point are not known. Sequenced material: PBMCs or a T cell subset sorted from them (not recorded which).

The CDR3, as DNA: TGCAGTGCTATACTAGCGGGAGGGCCAGCAGATACGCAGTATTTT. Translation: CSAILAGGPADTQYF. The chain links TRBV20-1 to TRBJ2-3, with TRBD2 matching 13 bases. The junction had 5 bases not matched to a gene; V was cut back by 4 bases and J by 4 bases. CDR3 length equals 15 residues. CDR1 DFQATT and CDR2 SNEGSKA come from the germline V gene (reference sequence).